The 3 T cell receptor beta chains given below trace back to one sample, sequenced in a study of shared clonotypes between healthy human individuals. Profiling relied on immunoSEQ multiplex PCR, and the TCRdb table lists in-frame clones only, not all of them. The table records around 510,000 clones, around 77% of them present only once. Sequencing was carried out using PBMCs. These receptors all stem from a middle-aged woman in good health. Some clones in this sample may be carry-over from other donors' samples.

The J gene is TRBJ2-2, the V gene TRBV2; 11 bases agree with TRBD2. Germline V gene lookup returns CDR1 SNHLY and CDR2 FYNNEI. Trimming removed 11 bases from V and 7 bases from J; junction bases left unmatched: 9. This CDR3 comprises 14 residues. The CDR3 reads CAGIPGTSGGELFF. As DNA, the CDR3 is TGTGCCGGGATACCCGGGACTAGCGGCGGGGAGCTGTTTTTT.

The CDR3 loop is CASSPTTGTGEQYF. CDR3 nucleotide sequence: TGTGCCAGCAGCCCAACCACCGGGACAGGAGAGCAGTACTTC. The chain joins TRBV11-2 to TRBJ2-7; 8 nucleotides match TRBD1. Germline-derived CDR1 and CDR2 are SGHAT and FQNNGV. This CDR3 contains 14 residues. The ends lost 5 bases at V and 7 bases at J; junction bases unmatched: 10.

The sample holds one count of this clone. V and J are TRBV2 and TRBJ2-5, with 10 nucleotides matching TRBD1. Germline trimming cut 4 bases from V and 1 base from J; bases unmatched to any gene: 3. The CDR3 runs 15 residues. CDR1 is SNHLY and CDR2 is FYNNEI in the germline V gene. The CDR3 protein is CASSARQGAQETQYF. CDR3 coding DNA: TGTGCCAGCAGTGCCCGACAGGGGGCCCAAGAGACCCAGTACTTC. Full variable domain (outside the CDR3, taken from reference TRBV2 and TRBJ2-5): EPEVTQTPSHQVTQMGQEVILRCVPISNHLYFYWYRQILGQKVEFLVSFYNNEISEKSEIFDDQFSVERPDGSNFTLKIRSTKLEDSAMYFCASSARQGAQETQYFGPGTRLLVL.